Following are 31 T cell receptor beta chains from one sample sequenced in a study of blood T cell repertoires in COVID-19. Here immunoSEQ multiplex PCR was the method, and the copy in TCRdb shows in-frame clones only, minus some. In the table there are some 69,000 clones, 89% of which are singletons. Specimen: peripheral blood. The receptors shown here come from a woman aged 45-65 years with active COVID-19.

The table lists this clone with a count of one. This chain links TRBV14 with TRBJ2-5, with TRBD1 identical over 7 bases. CDR1 is SGHDN, CDR2 FVKESK, per germline. The length of the CDR3 is 16 residues. J was trimmed by 0 bases and V by 5 bases; bases with no gene match: 9. The CDR3 sequence: CASSGRQGLYQETQYF. The DNA of the CDR3 is TGTGCCAGCAGCGGACGACAGGGATTGTACCAAGAGACCCAGTACTTC.

CDR3 sequence reads: CASSPEVAVGTEAFF. In DNA, the CDR3 is TGTGCCAGCAGCCCTGAAGTGGCGGTGGGCACTGAAGCTTTCTTT. J is TRBJ1-1 and V is TRBV2; D is unresolved. CDR1 SNHLY and CDR2 FYNNEI come from the germline V gene. The germline V and J ends were trimmed by 6 bases and 4 bases, with 18 bases remaining between them. The CDR3 is 15 amino acids. The variable domain in full, with the rest retrieved from reference TRBV2 and TRBJ1-1, is EPEVTQTPSHQVTQMGQEVILRCVPISNHLYFYWYRQILGQKVEFLVSFYNNEISEKSEIFDDQFSVERPDGSNFTLKIRSTKLEDSAMYFCASSPEVAVGTEAFFGQGTRLTVV.

The J gene is TRBJ2-5, the V gene TRBV7-3, with TRBD2 matching over 7 bases. V gave up 2 bases and J gave up 4 bases; unmatched junction bases: 13. Germline V gives CDR1 SGHTA, CDR2 FQGTGA. The CDR3 totals 17 residues. This chain's CDR3 is CASSLGSSGGRRETQYF. In DNA, the CDR3 is TGTGCCAGCAGCTTAGGTTCGTCCGGCGGGAGAAGAGAGACCCAGTACTTC.

The rearrangement links TRBV5-1 to TRBJ1-1; 8 bases agree with TRBD1. The CDR3 spans 16 residues. With V trimmed by 0 bases and J by 0 bases, 4 bases remained unmatched. The germline V gene encodes CDR1 SGHRS and CDR2 YFSETQ. CDR3 DNA: TGCGCCAGCAGCTTGGCAGGGGGCAATATGAACACTGAAGCTTTCTTT. Translated: CASSLAGGNMNTEAFF.

The chain combines TRBV9 with TRBJ2-3, with 10 bases identical to TRBD2. Germline CDR1 is SGDLS and CDR2 is YYNGEE. After removal of 0 bases from V and 1 base from J, the junction contained 20 bases not matched to a gene. This CDR3 comprises 22 residues. In nucleotides, the CDR3 is TGTGCCAGCAGCGTAGGTCGAGAAAGGGGGCTAGCGGGAGTGGGTCGCACAGATACGCAGTATTTT. Translating it yields CASSVGRERGLAGVGRTDTQYF.

This clone appeared a few times. The gene calls are TRBV5-6 and TRBJ2-5; perhaps TRBD2 as D (6 bases). The CDR3 has 14 amino acids. The germline gives CDR1 SGHDT, CDR2 YYEEEE. Trimming cost V 7 bases and J 1 base, with 14 bases left between them. CDR3 sequence: CASSLGGVQETQYF. CDR3 DNA sequence: TGTGCCAGCTCCCTGGGGGGAGTCCAAGAGACCCAGTACTTC.

The CDR3 region is CAISPAGGPGDTQYF. In nucleotides, the CDR3 is TGTGCCATCAGCCCCGCGGGAGGGCCGGGGGATACGCAGTATTTT. The gene calls are TRBV10-3 and TRBJ2-3; 9 nucleotides agree with TRBD2. Germline V gene lookup returns CDR1 ENHRY and CDR2 SYGVKD. V lost 6 bases, J lost 6 bases, and 10 bases stayed unmatched. CDR3 length equals 15 residues.

This sequence joins TRBV28 and TRBJ2-2, with D hard to call. The CDR3 contains 15 residues. Per the germline V gene, CDR1 is MDHEN and CDR2 is SYDVKM. V lost 3 bases to trimming and J lost 4 bases, with 12 bases between them. CDR3 nucleotides: TGTGCCAGCAGTTTGGCCGCTCCGGGCACCGGGGAGCTGTTTTTT. Its translation is CASSLAAPGTGELFF. The full variable domain, with the rest looked up from reference TRBV28 and TRBJ2-2, is DVKVTQSSRYLVKRTGEKVFLECVQDMDHENMFWYRQDPGLGLRLIYFSYDVKMKEKGDIPEGYSVSREKKERFSLILESASTNQTSMYLCASSLAAPGTGELFFGEGSRLTVL.

This chain links TRBV5-4 with TRBJ2-7; 10 bases are shared with TRBD2. Looked up from germline, CDR1 is SGHNT and CDR2 is YYREEE (reference sequence). This CDR3 is built from 15 residues. With V trimmed by 4 bases and J by 3 bases, 7 bases remained unmatched. The CDR3 nucleotides are TGTGCCAGCAGCACCCCGGCTAGCGGGAGCTACGAGCAGTACTTC. It encodes CASSTPASGSYEQYF.

CDR3 sequence reads: CAWRRAGEGGYTF. For the CDR3, the DNA is TGTGCCTGGAGGAGGGCAGGGGAAGGCGGCTACACCTTC. The chain combines TRBV30 with TRBJ1-2; possibly TRBD1 for D (6 bases). Germline CDR1 GTSNPN, CDR2 SVGIG (reference sequence). With 3 bases removed from V and 8 bases from J, the gap between germline ends came to 16 bases. The CDR3 is made up of 13 amino acids.

V gene TRBV27 combines with J gene TRBJ1-1, with TRBD1 as a possible D gene (5 bases). Trimming cost V 0 bases and J 8 bases, with 10 bases left between them. Germline CDR1 MNHEY, CDR2 SMNVEV (reference sequence). The CDR3 totals 13 residues. The CDR3 loop reads CASSLSGTGEAFF. CDR3 sequence (DNA): TGTGCCAGCAGTTTATCGGGAACAGGAGAAGCTTTCTTT.

This clone was recorded only once. This chain joins TRBV7-9 and TRBJ2-7, with 7 bases fitting TRBD2. Trimming took 7 bases from V and 5 from J; bases not matched to a gene: 17. This CDR3 region has 16 residues. Germline lookup yields CDR1 SEHNR and CDR2 FQNEAQ (reference sequence). This CDR3 reads CASTPEGREKYHEQYF. For the CDR3, the DNA is TGTGCCAGCACTCCTGAGGGGCGGGAGAAGTACCACGAGCAGTACTTC.

The rearrangement uses TRBV28 and TRBJ1-6, with 8 bases fitting TRBD1. The CDR3 sequence is 17 residues long. Germline CDR1 and CDR2: MDHEN and SYDVKM. J gave up 6 bases and V 7 bases, and 14 bases lay outside the gene matches. CDR3: CASTPAAGGQGNSPLHF. The CDR3 nucleotides read TGTGCCAGCACCCCCGCCGCTGGAGGACAGGGTAATTCACCCCTCCACTTT.

This rearrangement joins TRBV15 to TRBJ1-4; D is undetermined. The CDR3 is 16 residues long. V gave up 0 bases and J gave up 0 bases, with 8 bases separating them. CDR1 and CDR2 (germline): LNHNV, YYDKDF (reference sequence). The CDR3 reads CATSRDSLATNEKLFF. CDR3 in DNA: TGTGCCACCAGCAGAGACTCGCTAGCAACTAATGAAAAACTGTTTTTT.

This chain links TRBV11-1 with TRBJ2-3, with D possibly being TRBD2 (5 bases). Germline loops: CDR1 SGHAT, CDR2 FQDESV (reference sequence). This CDR3 comprises 16 residues. Between the trimmed V and J ends, which lost 0 bases and 2 bases, there was a span of 12 bases. The CDR3 region is CASSLADLSFTDTQYF. In DNA, the CDR3 is TGTGCCAGCAGCTTAGCGGACTTATCCTTCACAGATACGCAGTATTTT.

V gene TRBV3-1 (or the pseudogene TRBV3-2) combines with J gene TRBJ2-5; 14 nucleotides match TRBD2. CDR1 and CDR2 from the germline V gene are LGHDT and YNNKEL (reference sequence). V gave up 4 bases and J gave up 4 bases; unmatched junction bases: 11. This CDR3 has 18 amino acids. CDR3 amino acids: CASSPTSGRGWGTETQYF. The CDR3 nucleotides are TGTGCCAGCAGCCCGACTAGCGGGAGGGGATGGGGCACAGAGACCCAGTACTTC.

This clone is a singleton in its sample. CDR3 nucleotides: TGTGCCAGCAGCCTCGGGCTAGCGAGCGATGAGCAGTTCTTC. Protein: CASSLGLASDEQFF. The chain uses TRBV3-1 (or the pseudogene TRBV3-2) and TRBJ2-1, with D maybe TRBD2 (6 bases). Germline V CDR1 and CDR2: LGHDT, YNNKEL (reference sequence). Trimming took off 4 bases at V and 8 bases at J, with 15 bases between the two ends. The CDR3 is 14 residues long.

This clone came up once. V is TRBV3-1 (or the pseudogene TRBV3-2) and J is TRBJ2-3; TRBD2 agrees at 8 bases. CDR1 and CDR2 (germline): LGHDT, YNNKEL (reference sequence). With V trimmed by 4 bases and J by 0 bases, 9 bases remained unmatched. This CDR3 comprises 17 residues. The CDR3 region has the DNA TGTGCCAGCAGCCGAAGCGTGACTAGCGATAGCACAGATACGCAGTATTTT. Protein sequence: CASSRSVTSDSTDTQYF.

The V gene is TRBV4-1, the J gene TRBJ2-5; possibly TRBD2 for D (5 bases). Germline values: CDR1 MGHRA, CDR2 YSYEKL. Trimming left V 1 base short and J 5 bases short, with 11 bases between. The CDR3 has 14 amino acids. For the CDR3, the DNA is TGCGCCAGCAGCCAAGTGGGCGGCGGGGAGACCCAGTACTTC. Translation gives CASSQVGGGETQYF.

CDR3: CASSLGSGTSGRNEQFF. Written as DNA, the CDR3 is TGCGCCAGCAGCTTGGGATCCGGGACTAGCGGGAGGAATGAGCAGTTCTTC. The V call is TRBV5-1, the J call TRBJ2-1; the match to TRBD2 covers 15 bases. CDR1 and CDR2 (germline): SGHRS, YFSETQ. V was pared by 0 bases and J by 7 bases, with 5 bases of the junction left unmatched. This CDR3 is built from 17 residues.

The rearrangement joins TRBV27 to TRBJ1-3; 10 bases line up with TRBD1. This CDR3 has 15 residues. Per germline, CDR1 MNHEY and CDR2 SMNVEV (reference sequence). V lost 3 bases, J lost 2 bases, and 1 base stayed unmatched. The CDR3 loop is CASSLTGGPGNTIYF. The CDR3 region has the DNA TGTGCCAGCAGTTTGACAGGGGGCCCTGGAAACACCATATATTTT.

This chain links TRBV19 with TRBJ2-1; 9 bases are a match to TRBD2. The CDR3 length is 15 residues. CDR1 is LNHDA, CDR2 SQIVND, per germline (reference sequence). J gave up 4 bases and V 5 bases, and 6 bases lay outside the gene matches. Here the CDR3 reads CASSGTSSAYNEQFF. CDR3 nucleotides: TGTGCCAGTAGTGGGACTAGCTCCGCATACAATGAGCAGTTCTTC.

This clone was counted once. The chain employs TRBV9 and TRBJ2-2; 13 nucleotides line up with TRBD2. The CDR3 is 18 residues long. Germline CDR1 SGDLS, CDR2 YYNGEE. Germline trimming cut 3 bases from V and 0 bases from J; bases unmatched to any gene: 5. CDR3: CASSGRGLAGTNTGELFF. DNA of the CDR3: TGTGCCAGCAGCGGCCGGGGACTAGCGGGAACGAACACCGGGGAGCTGTTTTTT.

A remark on this clone: Other DNA sequences in the sample encode the same CDR3. The chain couples TRBV9 to TRBJ2-3; D is undetermined. V was trimmed by 0 bases and J by 6 bases, leaving 8 bases between them. This CDR3 spans 13 amino acids. Germline V lookup: CDR1 SGDLS, CDR2 YYNGEE. Here the CDR3 DNA reads TGTGCCAGCAGCGTAGCACGGAGCGATACGCAGTATTTT. Residues: CASSVARSDTQYF.

The chain couples TRBV6-5 to TRBJ2-2; TRBD2 matches 7 bases. Germline loops: CDR1 MNHEY, CDR2 SVGAGI. The V and J ends lost 7 bases and 5 bases, in that order; junction bases with no gene match: 1. The CDR3 has 12 residues. CDR3 nucleotides: TGTGCCAGCACGCGGGAGACCGGGGAGCTGTTTTTT. The encoded protein is CASTRETGELFF.

The J gene is TRBJ2-1, the V gene TRBV7-6; TRBD2 matches 8 bases. This CDR3 has 17 amino acids. V lost 5 bases to trimming and J lost 0 bases; unmatched junction nucleotides: 9. Germline-derived CDR1 and CDR2 are SGHVS and FNYEAQ. The chain's CDR3 is CASSRAPGGSSYNEQFF. For the CDR3, the DNA is TGTGCCAGCAGCCGGGCCCCGGGAGGGAGCTCCTACAATGAGCAGTTCTTC.

The chain combines TRBV5-6 with TRBJ1-6; D unresolved. CDR1 SGHDT and CDR2 YYEEEE come from the germline V gene. With 0 bases removed from V and 7 bases from J, the gap between germline ends came to 5 bases. The CDR3 runs 13 residues. As DNA, the CDR3 is TGTGCCAGCAGCTTGGGAGGGAATTCACCCCTCCACTTT. Translation gives CASSLGGNSPLHF.

The chain recombines TRBV18 with TRBJ2-6, with TRBD2 as a possible D gene (5 bases). V was clipped by 2 bases and J by 0 bases, with 11 bases between them. Germline V gives CDR1 KGHSH, CDR2 LQKENI. The length of the CDR3 is 17 residues. In DNA form, the CDR3 reads TGTGCCAGCTCACCAACCGGGATGAGCTCTGGGGCCAACGTCCTGACTTTC. Translation: CASSPTGMSSGANVLTF.

V is TRBV7-9 and J is TRBJ1-2, with a weak D call TRBD1 (6 bases). The CDR3 is 12 residues long. Germline V gene sequence: CDR1 SEHNR, CDR2 FQNEAQ (reference sequence). The V gene lost 3 bases and the J gene lost 6 bases, with 8 bases spanning the gap. This CDR3 is CASSFNRDGYTF. The DNA for the CDR3 is TGTGCCAGCAGCTTCAACAGGGATGGCTACACCTTC.

The V gene is TRBV5-4, the J gene TRBJ2-1; TRBD2 might be the D (6 bases). This CDR3 is built from 12 residues. The V gene lost 4 bases and the J gene lost 11 bases, with 13 bases spanning the gap. Per the germline V gene, CDR1 is SGHNT and CDR2 is YYREEE (reference sequence). The CDR3 DNA reads as TGTGCCAGCAGCCCGGAGGGCGGGAAGCAGTTCTTC. Translation gives CASSPEGGKQFF.

The chain joins TRBV30 to TRBJ2-1; D gene unclear. Germline V gene sequence: CDR1 GTSNPN, CDR2 SVGIG (reference sequence). Trimming removed 5 bases at V and 4 bases at J, with 6 bases between. The CDR3 extends over 11 amino acids. CDR3 protein: CAWVPYNEQFF. Here the CDR3 DNA reads TGTGCCTGGGTTCCTTACAATGAGCAGTTCTTC.